This entry is about one TCR beta chain. Its specific antigen is unknown. Base quality data are lacking; no much larger clone is found one base away. This specimen belongs to a study of radiotherapy plus CTLA-4 blockade in lung cancer listed by TCRdb under 2018. For the wider study: Among enrolled patients, 15% to 20% had an objective response and about 30% reached disease control. The study at large found these results: Early dynamic changes in blood T cell clones, together with increased serum interferon-beta after radiation, were reported as the strongest predictors of response. After treatment with radiotherapy and ipilimumab, TCR clones that came from tumors expanded in the peripheral blood.

Ends trimmed: V by 6 bases, J by 2 bases; bases unmatched to a gene: 22. According to the germline V gene, CDR1 reads SGHVS and CDR2 reads FQNEAQ. The CDR3 goes from the cysteine to the phenylalanine over 19 residues. Just CDR3 DNA is preserved here, 57 bases in frame from base 1. Library construction relied on the immunoSEQ multiplex PCR assay. TCRdb provides this immuneACCESS table in a form limited to in-frame rearrangements. Some clones are lacking; in checked studies, under half of them reflect an unresolved V gene, and why the rest are absent is not known. The sample table contains roughly 30,000 clones; only one count was recorded for roughly 71% of them. The ten top clones hold roughly 26% of the sample. The study tested focal radiation therapy combined with CTLA-4 blockade (ipilimumab) in patients with chemo-refractory metastatic non-small-cell lung cancer.

The sequencing here drew on peripheral blood, taken from a patient treated with radiotherapy plus ipilimumab. Recombination linked TRBV7-8 to TRBJ2-7; TRBD1 aligns with 7 central bases. This clonotype was sampled from a human donor with non-small cell lung cancer that progressed on radiotherapy plus ipilimumab. The CDR3 protein sequence reads: CASSTIRVTGELNPYEQYF. The nucleotides are TGTGCCAGCAGTACTATCAGAGTTACAGGGGAACTAAACCCCTACGAGCAGTACTTC.